Below are 5 T cell receptor beta chains sequenced from a single sample in a study of CD8 T cells in Susac syndrome. After extraction with the RNeasy kit, about 0.45 to 1 ug of the RNA was reverse transcribed using random hexamers. Each CDR3 protein is one row after TCRdb ran MiXCR on the immunoSEQ multiplex PCR reads. The data show about 440,000 distinct CDR3 sequences, about 85% seen once. Sample: CD8+ T cells from PBMCs. The receptors were sampled from a human donor with multiple sclerosis.

V usage is TRBV27 and J usage is TRBJ1-1; 10 nucleotides agree with TRBD1. This CDR3 spans 15 amino acids. J was trimmed by 8 bases and V by 0 bases; bases with no gene match: 6. CDR1 and CDR2 (germline): MNHEY, SMNVEV (reference sequence). The CDR3 sequence is CASSLSGQGLGEAFF. The CDR3 nucleotides are TGTGCCAGCAGTTTATCGGGACAGGGGTTAGGCGAAGCTTTCTTT.

This rearrangement joins TRBV12-3 or TRBV12-4 to TRBJ2-1; D remains unclear. V dropped 5 bases and J dropped 6 bases, with 14 bases sitting between them. This CDR3 has 14 amino acids. The DNA of the CDR3 is TGTGCCAGCAGTCACCCTCGTTGGGGCAATGAGCAGTTCTTC. It codes for CASSHPRWGNEQFF.

V gene TRBV6-1 combines with J gene TRBJ1-1, with D possibly TRBD1 on 5 matching bases. The CDR3 sequence is 14 residues long. Germline CDR1 reads MNHNS; CDR2 reads SASEGT. V was cut by 7 bases and J by 3 bases, with 15 bases left in between. The CDR3 loop reads CASIRGPVDTEAFF. The CDR3 nucleotides are TGTGCCAGCATAAGGGGACCGGTCGACACTGAAGCTTTCTTT.

The J gene is TRBJ2-2, the V gene TRBV29-1, with a weak D call TRBD1 (5 bases). Deletions cut 5 bases from V and 0 bases from J, with 10 bases between. This CDR3 contains 14 residues. Germline V gene data show CDR1 as SQVTM and CDR2 as ANQGSEA. The chain's CDR3 is CSVFETANTGELFF. CDR3 DNA sequence: TGCAGCGTTTTCGAGACAGCGAACACCGGGGAGCTGTTTTTT.

The table lists this clonotype with a few counts. The V gene is TRBV6-5, the J gene TRBJ1-4, with D uncertain. Trimming left V 2 bases short and J 5 bases short, with 12 bases between. This CDR3 is 15 amino acids long. In germline, CDR1 is MNHEY, CDR2 SVGAGI. CDR3 DNA sequence: TGTGCCAGCAGTTACATGGGGAATGAGAATGAAAAACTGTTTTTT. The encoded protein is CASSYMGNENEKLFF.